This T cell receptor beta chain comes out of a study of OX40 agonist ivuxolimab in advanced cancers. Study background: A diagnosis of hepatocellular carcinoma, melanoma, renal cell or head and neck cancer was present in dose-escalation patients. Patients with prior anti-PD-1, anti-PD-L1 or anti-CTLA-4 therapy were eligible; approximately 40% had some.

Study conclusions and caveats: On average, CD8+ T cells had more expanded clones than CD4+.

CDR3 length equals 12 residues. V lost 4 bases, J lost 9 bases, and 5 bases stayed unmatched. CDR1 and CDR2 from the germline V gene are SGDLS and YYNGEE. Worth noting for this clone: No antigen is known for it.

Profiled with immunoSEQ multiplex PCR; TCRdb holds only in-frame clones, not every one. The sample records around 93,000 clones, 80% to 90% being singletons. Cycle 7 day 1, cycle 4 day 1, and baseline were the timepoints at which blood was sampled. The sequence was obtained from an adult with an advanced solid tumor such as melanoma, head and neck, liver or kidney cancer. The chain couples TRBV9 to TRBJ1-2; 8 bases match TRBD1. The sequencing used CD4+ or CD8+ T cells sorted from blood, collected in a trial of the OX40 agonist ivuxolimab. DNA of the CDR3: TGTGCCAGCAGCATTACAGGGGGAAGCTACACCTTC. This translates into CASSITGGSYTF.